This record covers a single T cell receptor beta chain. Antigen unknown. This CDR3 has 14 amino acids. The germline V gene encodes CDR1 MDHEN and CDR2 SYDVKM. V shed 6 bases and J shed 1 base, with 11 bases lying between them. This sample is part of a study of naive and memory T cell subsets. The beta constant-region primer was an equimolar mix of two oligonucleotides covering TRBC1 and TRBC2. Four rounds of PCR amplified the ligated cDNA using nested alpha and beta constant-region primers plus SP2. MiXCR was run by TCRdb on the UMI-ligation and nested PCR reads, yielding one entry per CDR3 protein. The sample carries over 110,000 distinct CDR3 sequences, 15% to 25% recorded once. Findings of the study overall: A few larger clonotypes appeared in naive repertoires, especially CD8, possibly memory cells re-expressing CD45RA.

Cells stained for CD3, CD4, CD8, CD45RA and CD27 were sorted into four subsets. This TCR was recovered from a human donor in good health. The chain has TRBV28 and TRBJ2-3; either TRBD1 or TRBD2 may supply D (5 bases each). Specimen: naive CD8+ T cells from blood. CDR3 protein: CASRLRDRTDTQYF. The DNA of the CDR3 is TGTGCCAGCAGGCTCCGGGACCGCACAGATACGCAGTATTTT.